The rows below give T cell receptor beta chains drawn from one sample of a study of blood T cell dynamics during melanoma immunotherapy. Clones were sequenced by immunoSEQ multiplex PCR, and TCRdb holds only the in-frame ones, with some missing. The repertoire has around 26,000 clones, around 90% of them found once; the top ten carry about 4.6%. The sample consisted of blood, taken from a patient treated with checkpoint blockade. These receptors originate from a human donor with melanoma. Both conserved end residues are part of each CDR3. Each record gives: clone size, D gene, V gene, J gene, CDR3 DNA, CDR3 protein. A D gene is named only where the DNA matches it firmly. Only part of the rows carry a size: once, few, many, or a class if the clone is expanded.

>few|.|TRBV18|TRBJ1-2
TGTGCCAGCTCACCTCAGGGTGGAGGGGCTAACTATGGCTACACCTTC
CASSPQGGGANYGYTF
>.|.|TRBV6-1|TRBJ2-6
TGTGCCAGCAGTGTTTTACAGGGTTTTGGGGCCAACGTCCTGACTTTC
CASSVLQGFGANVLTF
>.|TRBD1|TRBV7-2|TRBJ2-3
TGTGCCAGCAGCTTACGACAGGGGCCAGATACGCAGTATTTT
CASSLRQGPDTQYF
>few|.|TRBV2|TRBJ1-5
TGTGCCAGCAGAATGGGACTAAATCAGCCCCAGCATTTT
CASRMGLNQPQHF
>.|.|TRBV5-1|TRBJ1-2
TGCGCCAGCAGCTTGGAAGCTCAGGGGCGAGGCTACACCTTC
CASSLEAQGRGYTF
>.|.|TRBV28|TRBJ2-7
TGTGCCAGCAGTCAAACGAGCTACGAGCAGTACTTC
CASSQTSYEQYF
>.|TRBD1|TRBV2|TRBJ2-6
TGTGCCAGCCACAAGGGACAGGGGGCATCTGGGGCCAACGTCCTGACTTTC
CASHKGQGASGANVLTF
>.|TRBD1|TRBV5-1|TRBJ2-7
TGCGCCAGCAGCCTGATGGGACAGGGGGTCTCCTACGAGCAGTACTTC
CASSLMGQGVSYEQYF
>.|.|TRBV11-3|TRBJ2-2
TGTGCCAGCAGCTTAAGGGCCGGGGAGCTGTTTTTT
CASSLRAGELFF
>.|TRBD2|TRBV15|TRBJ2-1
TGTGCCACCAGCAGGAGCGGGAACTCCTACAATGAGCAGTTCTTC
CATSRSGNSYNEQFF
>.|.|TRBV28|TRBJ1-1
TGTGCCAGCAGTTTGGGACAGAACACTGAAGCTTTCTTT
CASSLGQNTEAFF
>.|.|TRBV28|TRBJ2-7
TGTGCCAGCAGTTGGGGGGCTGAGCAGTACTTC
CASSWGAEQYF
>.|.|TRBV10-3|TRBJ2-3
TGTGCCATCAGGGACGACACAGATACGCAGTATTTT
CAIRDDTDTQYF
>.|TRBD2|TRBV28|TRBJ2-1
TGTGCCAGCACCGAGGGACTAGCGGGAGTCTACAATGAGCAGTTCTTC
CASTEGLAGVYNEQFF
>once|.|TRBV11-1|TRBJ2-7
TGTGCCAGCAGCTTCACAGGGCTCTCCTACGAGCAGTACTTC
CASSFTGLSYEQYF
>.|.|TRBV19|TRBJ1-5
TGTGCCAGTAGTATCGGTCAGGTCTACCAGCCCCAGCATTTT
CASSIGQVYQPQHF
>.|.|TRBV21-1|TRBJ1-2
TGTGCCAGCAGGGCGGGGGGACAGATTCATGGCTACACCTTC
CASRAGGQIHGYTF
>.|.|TRBV7-9|TRBJ2-7
TGTGCCAGCAGCTCTCGCAACGTTGGGGCCTACGAGCAGTACTTC
CASSSRNVGAYEQYF
>.|.|TRBV5-4|TRBJ2-1
TGTGCCAGCATCGACGGACTCTACGGCGATGAGCAGTTCTTC
CASIDGLYGDEQFF
>.|.|TRBV19|TRBJ2-3
TGTGCCAGTATGGCTGCCAGGGAAAAAGATACGCAGTATTTT
CASMAAREKDTQYF
>.|TRBD1|TRBV6-6|TRBJ1-1
TGTGCCAGTACAGGGGCGGCTGAAGCTTTCTTT
CASTGAAEAFF
>.|.|TRBV2|TRBJ1-3
TGTGCCAGCAGTCACCCTACCGAGTGGGGATCTGGAAACACCATATATTTT
CASSHPTEWGSGNTIYF
>.|TRBD2|TRBV28|TRBJ2-7
TGTGCCAGCAGGGCTAGCGGGCTCTACGAGCAGTACTTC
CASRASGLYEQYF
>few|TRBD2|TRBV2|TRBJ2-7
TGTGCCAGCATGTTTTCGAGCGGGACCGAGCAGTACTTC
CASMFSSGTEQYF
>once|TRBD2|TRBV7-2|TRBJ2-7
TGTGCCAGCAGCTTAACTAGCGGGGCCAGGGGCGAGCAGTACTTC
CASSLTSGARGEQYF
>.|.|TRBV7-8|TRBJ1-5
TGTGCCAGCACCCCCCGGGTAGGAGGCAATCAGCCCCAGCATTTT
CASTPRVGGNQPQHF
>.|.|TRBV28|TRBJ1-1
TGTGCCAGCAGTTTATTAAACACTGAAGCTTTCTTT
CASSLLNTEAFF
>.|.|TRBV2|TRBJ2-5
TGTGCCAGCAGGGACAGTCAAGAGACCCAGTACTTC
CASRDSQETQYF
>.|.|TRBV18|TRBJ2-5
TGTGCCAGCTCACCGCAAGAGACCCAGTACTTC
CASSPQETQYF
>.|TRBD1|TRBV5-4|TRBJ1-4
TGTGCCAGCAGCGGAACAGGGGGAGCTAATGAAAAACTGTTTTTT
CASSGTGGANEKLFF
>.|.|TRBV27|TRBJ2-5
TGTGCCAGCAGCTCCCTAGGGGTTCGGGAGCAGTACTTC
CASSSLGVREQYF
>.|.|TRBV2|TRBJ2-4
TGTGCCAGCACCATCCAGGGAGGGGGGGCCAAAAACATTCAGTACTTC
CASTIQGGGAKNIQYF
>.|.|TRBV19|TRBJ2-5
TGTGCCAGTAGTATAGTGGCAGCCCAAGAGACCCAGTACTTC
CASSIVAAQETQYF
>.|TRBD1|TRBV2|TRBJ2-7
TGTGCCGGCTCGGGACAGATTTTTGACGAACAGTACTTC
CAGSGQIFDEQYF
>.|TRBD2|TRBV19|TRBJ2-7
TGTGCCAGTAGTATAGATCTGGCTAGCGGGCTCTACGAGCAGTACTTC
CASSIDLASGLYEQYF
>.|.|TRBV14|TRBJ1-1
TGTGCCAGCAGCCAAGTAGGGACGAAAGCTTTCTTT
CASSQVGTKAFF
>.|TRBD2|TRBV29-1|TRBJ2-7
TGCAGCGTCCTTAGCGGGGCCCTATACGAGCAGTACTTC
CSVLSGALYEQYF
>.|.|TRBV28|TRBJ1-6
TGTGCCAGCAGTTTATCCGGGTTCGCGGGCTTTGGGAATTCACCCCTCCACTTT
CASSLSGFAGFGNSPLHF
>.|.|TRBV9|TRBJ2-3
TGTGCCAGCAGCGTAGCGGGAGATACGCAGTATTTT
CASSVAGDTQYF
>.|.|TRBV29-1|TRBJ1-2
TGCAGCGTTGTGACAGGTTCTCTATTCCTCTATGGCTACACCTTC
CSVVTGSLFLYGYTF
>once|TRBD2|TRBV28|TRBJ2-7
TGTGCCAGCAGTCCTCCTAGCGGGAACTGGGGCGAGCAGTACTTC
CASSPPSGNWGEQYF